One T cell receptor (beta chain) is described in this entry. Its antigen remains unidentified. This entry comes from a study of neoadjuvant anti-PD-1 for oral cavity cancer. Study-level information: Most patients had three to four biweekly doses of 3 mg/kg nivolumab before resection. Non-progressing patients received a fourth nivolumab dose near day 43, then surgery on days 50-56. Notes on the study in general: Higher pretreatment Treg/Th17 ratios tracked higher pretreatment blood clonality.

Data came from immunoSEQ multiplex PCR; TCRdb stores just in-frame clones and leaves some out. The sample lists approximately 68,000 clones; 70% to 90% were seen once. Germline V lookup: CDR1 MNHNS, CDR2 SASEGT. The CDR3 runs 15 residues. V was shortened by 2 bases and J by 4 bases, with 12 bases between the two germline ends. This sample's time point: after neoadjuvant nivolumab, at surgical resection. Cohort: HPV-negative, locally advanced oral cavity squamous cell carcinoma patients. The receptor was derived from a person aged 40 to 85 with oral cavity squamous cell carcinoma. Sequenced material: PBMCs, taken after nivolumab (anti-PD-1) treatment. V and J are TRBV6-1 and TRBJ1-5; D remains unclear. CDR3: CASSEIPSINQPQHF. The CDR3 DNA sequence: TGTGCCAGCAGTGAAATCCCCTCTATAAATCAGCCCCAGCATTTT.